The clone carrying this TCR beta chain was detected once. Methods used by the authors: Reference gene primer amplification in the assay estimated nucleated cell counts. Sequencing was performed with immunoSEQ multiplex PCR; in TCRdb, only in-frame clones are kept and a portion is missing. V, J and clone size are taken as reported in that table, and D and trimming were inferred from the DNA itself. The table has hundreds of thousands of clones, around 86% seen once. The sample comes from a study of blood T cell repertoires in COVID-19. The CDR3 has 15 amino acids. Trimming at V came to 6 bases and at J to 1 base, leaving 1 base not matched to a gene. Per germline, CDR1 LNHDA and CDR2 SQIVND (reference sequence).

The TCR comes from a woman in her thirties with active or convalescent COVID-19. V usage is TRBV19 and J usage is TRBJ2-3; 13 bases agree with TRBD2. Input material: peripheral blood. CDR3 coding DNA: TGTGCCAGTAGCGGGACTAGCGGGGGCACAGATACGCAGTATTTT. Protein: CASSGTSGGTDTQYF.